Listed here are 6 T cell receptor beta chains from one sample, sequenced in a study of T cell responses to AZD1222 COVID-19 vaccine. Measured with immunoSEQ multiplex PCR; TCRdb has only the in-frame clones, and not every one. Here the sample spans about 120,000 clones, more than 80% being singletons. This sample comprised peripheral blood, obtained on day 0 of AZD1222 vaccination. The source is an adult in good health.

This chain uses TRBV6-1 with TRBJ1-2; a weak D match, TRBD1 (5 bases). Germline CDR1 MNHNS, CDR2 SASEGT. With 7 bases removed from V and 4 bases from J, the gap between germline ends came to 16 bases. The CDR3 has 14 residues. The CDR3 region has the DNA TGTGCCAGCACCCTCGGGGACGTCGCCTATGGCTACACCTTC. It yields the protein CASTLGDVAYGYTF.

This clone was seen more than once but under ten times. The V gene is TRBV12-3 or TRBV12-4, the J gene TRBJ2-5; D gene uncertain. Trimming left V 5 bases short and J 7 bases short, with 11 bases between. This CDR3 is 12 amino acids long. The CDR3 DNA follows: TGTGCCAGCAGTCACGGTCGATTGACCCAGTACTTC. It codes for CASSHGRLTQYF.

V usage is TRBV28 and J usage is TRBJ2-2, with TRBD1 matching over 9 bases. The germline V gene encodes CDR1 MDHEN and CDR2 SYDVKM. The CDR3 runs to 13 residues. V was clipped by 6 bases and J by 5 bases; unmatched bases: 1. This CDR3 reads CASRGTGTGELFF. Here the CDR3 DNA reads TGTGCCAGCAGGGGGACAGGGACCGGGGAGCTGTTTTTT.

CDR3 sequence reads: CASSTGTGMETQYF. In nucleotides, the CDR3 is TGTGCCAGCAGTACCGGGACAGGGATGGAGACCCAGTACTTC. The rearrangement uses TRBV28 and TRBJ2-5; 9 bases match TRBD1. V lost 5 bases and J lost 5; bases outside the gene matches: 6. The CDR3 extends over 14 amino acids. Germline-derived CDR1 and CDR2 are MDHEN and SYDVKM. Supplemented by reference TRBV28 and TRBJ2-5, the full variable domain reads DVKVTQSSRYLVKRTGEKVFLECVQDMDHENMFWYRQDPGLGLRLIYFSYDVKMKEKGDIPEGYSVSREKKERFSLILESASTNQTSMYLCASSTGTGMETQYFGPGTRLLVL.

This clone was found once. This sequence joins TRBV28 and TRBJ1-2; no firm D call. Trimming took off 5 bases at V and 0 bases at J, with 10 bases between the two ends. The CDR3 consists of 14 residues. CDR1 and CDR2 from the germline V gene are MDHEN and SYDVKM. CDR3 nucleotide sequence: TGTGCCAGCAGTGTTGGCAGTACTAACTATGGCTACACCTTC. Protein product: CASSVGSTNYGYTF.

This clone was counted a few times. The chain combines TRBV5-1 with TRBJ1-2, with TRBD1 matching 7 bases. CDR1 and CDR2 (germline): SGHRS, YFSETQ. The V gene end was trimmed by 4 bases and the J gene end by 0 bases; junction bases not matched to a gene: 9. There are 16 residues in the CDR3. Here the CDR3 reads CASSPRDSRSNYGYTF. The CDR3 nucleotides read TGCGCCAGCAGCCCGAGGGACAGCCGGTCTAACTATGGCTACACCTTC.